Detailed here is one TCR beta chain. The antigen is undetermined. V was pared by 4 bases and J by 8 bases, with 15 bases between. From germline, CDR1 is SNHLY and CDR2 FYNNEI. CDR3 length equals 14 residues. Unique molecular identifier tags were affixed to discrete cDNA molecules. In TCRdb, the 5' RACE reads were re-called with MiXCR into one record per CDR3 protein. Among tens of thousands of distinct CDR3 sequences listed, roughly 9.4% were seen once. The data originate from a study of early T cells in non-severe SARS-CoV-2 infection. The wider study: The authors sequenced bulk RNA from unsorted whole blood, leaving chains unpaired.

Study-wide findings and caveats: Missing private and CD4 specificities, VDJdb matching favored anti-spike CD8 responses.

The sample was whole blood. This chain uses TRBV2 with TRBJ2-1, with a weak D call TRBD1 (6 bases). The origin of this receptor is an adult who was a healthcare worker with PCR-confirmed SARS-CoV-2 infection or an uninfected control (not recorded which). CDR3 sequence reads: CASSAVRGGHEQFF. The CDR3 DNA reads as TGTGCCAGCAGTGCGGTCAGGGGTGGCCATGAGCAGTTCTTC.